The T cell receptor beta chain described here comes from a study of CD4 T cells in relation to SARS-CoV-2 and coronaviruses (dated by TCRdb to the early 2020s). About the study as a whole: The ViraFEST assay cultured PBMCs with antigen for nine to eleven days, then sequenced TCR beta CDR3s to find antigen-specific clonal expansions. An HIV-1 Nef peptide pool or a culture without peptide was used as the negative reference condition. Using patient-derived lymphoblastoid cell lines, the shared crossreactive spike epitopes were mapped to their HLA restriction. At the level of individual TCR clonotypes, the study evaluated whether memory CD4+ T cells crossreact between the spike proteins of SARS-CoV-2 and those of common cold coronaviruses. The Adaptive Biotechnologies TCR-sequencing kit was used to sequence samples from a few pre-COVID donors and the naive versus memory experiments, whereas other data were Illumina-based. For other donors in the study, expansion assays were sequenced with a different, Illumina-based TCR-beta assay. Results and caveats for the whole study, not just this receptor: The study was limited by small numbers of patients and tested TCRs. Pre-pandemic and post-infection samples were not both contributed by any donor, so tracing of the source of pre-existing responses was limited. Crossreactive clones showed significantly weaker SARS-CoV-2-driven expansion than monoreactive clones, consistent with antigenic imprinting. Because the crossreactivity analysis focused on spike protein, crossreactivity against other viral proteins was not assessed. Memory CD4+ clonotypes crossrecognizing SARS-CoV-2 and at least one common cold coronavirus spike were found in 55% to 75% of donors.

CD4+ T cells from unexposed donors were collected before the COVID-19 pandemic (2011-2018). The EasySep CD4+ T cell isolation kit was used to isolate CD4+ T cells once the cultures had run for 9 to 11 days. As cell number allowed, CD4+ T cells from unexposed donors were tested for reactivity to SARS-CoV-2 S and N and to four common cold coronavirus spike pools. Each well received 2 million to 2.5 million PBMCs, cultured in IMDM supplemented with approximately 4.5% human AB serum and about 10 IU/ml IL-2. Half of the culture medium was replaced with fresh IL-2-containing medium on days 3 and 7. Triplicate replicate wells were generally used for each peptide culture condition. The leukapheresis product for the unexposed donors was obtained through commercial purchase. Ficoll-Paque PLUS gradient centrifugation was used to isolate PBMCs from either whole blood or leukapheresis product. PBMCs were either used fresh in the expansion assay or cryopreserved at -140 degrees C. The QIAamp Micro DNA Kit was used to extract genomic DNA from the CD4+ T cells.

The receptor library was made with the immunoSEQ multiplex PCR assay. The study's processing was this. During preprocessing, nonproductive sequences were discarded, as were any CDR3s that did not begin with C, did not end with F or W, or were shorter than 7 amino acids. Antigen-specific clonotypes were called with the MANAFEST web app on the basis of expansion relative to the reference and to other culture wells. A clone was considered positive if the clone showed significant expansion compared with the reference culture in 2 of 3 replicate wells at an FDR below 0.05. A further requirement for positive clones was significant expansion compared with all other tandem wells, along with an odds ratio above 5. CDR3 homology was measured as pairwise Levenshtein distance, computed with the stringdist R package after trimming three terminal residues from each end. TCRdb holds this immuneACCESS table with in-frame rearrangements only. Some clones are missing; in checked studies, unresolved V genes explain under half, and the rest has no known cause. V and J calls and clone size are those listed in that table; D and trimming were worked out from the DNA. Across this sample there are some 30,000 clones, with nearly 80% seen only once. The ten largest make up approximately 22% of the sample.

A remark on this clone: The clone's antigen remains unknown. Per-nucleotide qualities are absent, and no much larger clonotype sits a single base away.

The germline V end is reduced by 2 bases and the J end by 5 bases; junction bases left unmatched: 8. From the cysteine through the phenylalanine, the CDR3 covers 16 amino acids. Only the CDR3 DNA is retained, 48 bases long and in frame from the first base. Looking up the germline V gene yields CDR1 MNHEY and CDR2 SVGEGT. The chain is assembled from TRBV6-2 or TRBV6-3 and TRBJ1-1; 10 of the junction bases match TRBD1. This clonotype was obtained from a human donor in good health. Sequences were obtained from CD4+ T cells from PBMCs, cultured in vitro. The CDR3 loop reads CASSYPGTGARTEAFF. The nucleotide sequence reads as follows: TGTGCCAGCAGTTACCCTGGGACAGGGGCGCGGACTGAAGCTTTCTTT.